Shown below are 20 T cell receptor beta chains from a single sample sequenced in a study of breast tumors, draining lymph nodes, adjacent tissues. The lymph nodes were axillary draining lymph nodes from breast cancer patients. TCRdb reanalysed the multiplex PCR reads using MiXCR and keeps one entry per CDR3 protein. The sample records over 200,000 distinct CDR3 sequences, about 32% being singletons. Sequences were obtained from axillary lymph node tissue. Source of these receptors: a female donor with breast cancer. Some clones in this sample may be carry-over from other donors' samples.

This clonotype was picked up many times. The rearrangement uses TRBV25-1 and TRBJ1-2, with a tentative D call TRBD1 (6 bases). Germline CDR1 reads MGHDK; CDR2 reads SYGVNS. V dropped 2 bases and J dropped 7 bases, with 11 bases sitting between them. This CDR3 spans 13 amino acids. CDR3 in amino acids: CASSEVGGLGYTF. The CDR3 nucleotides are TGTGCCAGCAGTGAAGTCGGGGGGCTTGGCTACACCTTC.

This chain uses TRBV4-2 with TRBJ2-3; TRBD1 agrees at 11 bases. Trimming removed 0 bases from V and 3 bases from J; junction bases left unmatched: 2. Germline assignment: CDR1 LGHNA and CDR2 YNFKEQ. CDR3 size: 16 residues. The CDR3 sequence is CASSQDGTGGTDTQYF. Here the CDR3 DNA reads TGTGCCAGCAGCCAAGACGGGACAGGGGGGACAGATACGCAGTATTTT.

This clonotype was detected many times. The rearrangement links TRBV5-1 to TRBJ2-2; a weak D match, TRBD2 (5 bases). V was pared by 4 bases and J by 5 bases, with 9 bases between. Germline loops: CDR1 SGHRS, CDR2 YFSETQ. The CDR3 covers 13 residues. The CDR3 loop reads CASSERSTGELFF. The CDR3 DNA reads TGCGCCAGCAGCGAGCGGAGTACCGGGGAGCTGTTTTTT.

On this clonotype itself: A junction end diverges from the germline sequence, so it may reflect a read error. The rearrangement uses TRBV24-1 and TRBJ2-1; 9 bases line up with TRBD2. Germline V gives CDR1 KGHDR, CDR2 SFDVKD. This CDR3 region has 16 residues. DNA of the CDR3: TGCGCCACCAGTGCTTTTGTGGCTAGCGGGAACAATGAGCAGTTCTTC. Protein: CATSAFVASGNNEQFF.

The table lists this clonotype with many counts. The CDR3 region has the DNA TGCGCCAGCAGCCAAGATTTGGAGAGGGGTCAACAAGAGACCCAGTACTTC. Translation gives CASSQDLERGQQETQYF. This rearrangement joins TRBV4-1 to TRBJ2-5, with D possibly being TRBD1 or TRBD2 (5 bases each). The CDR3 is 17 amino acids. The ends were cut back, 0 bases at V and 2 bases at J, with 16 bases in the middle. Germline assignment: CDR1 MGHRA and CDR2 YSYEKL.

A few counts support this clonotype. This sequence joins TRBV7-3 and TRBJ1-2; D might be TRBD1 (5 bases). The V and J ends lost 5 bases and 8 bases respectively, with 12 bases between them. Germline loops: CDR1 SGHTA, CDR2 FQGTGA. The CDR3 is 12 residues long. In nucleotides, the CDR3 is TGTGCCAGCAGCCCCCGCGGGGGAGGCTACACCTTC. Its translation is CASSPRGGGYTF.

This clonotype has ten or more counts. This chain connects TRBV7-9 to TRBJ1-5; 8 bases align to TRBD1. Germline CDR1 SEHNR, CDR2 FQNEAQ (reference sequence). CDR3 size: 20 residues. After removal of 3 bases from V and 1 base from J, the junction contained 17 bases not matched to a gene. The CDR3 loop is CASSFRGRTGNPKSNQPQHF. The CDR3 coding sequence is TGTGCCAGCAGCTTCCGGGGAAGGACAGGGAACCCTAAGAGCAATCAGCCCCAGCATTTT.

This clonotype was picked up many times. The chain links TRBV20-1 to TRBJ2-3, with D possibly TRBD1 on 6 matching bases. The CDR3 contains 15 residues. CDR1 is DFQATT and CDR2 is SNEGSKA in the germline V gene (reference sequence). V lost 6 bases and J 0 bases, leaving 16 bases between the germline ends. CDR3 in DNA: TGCAGTGCCACCATTCTGGGGACAAGCACAGATACGCAGTATTTT. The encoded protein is CSATILGTSTDTQYF.

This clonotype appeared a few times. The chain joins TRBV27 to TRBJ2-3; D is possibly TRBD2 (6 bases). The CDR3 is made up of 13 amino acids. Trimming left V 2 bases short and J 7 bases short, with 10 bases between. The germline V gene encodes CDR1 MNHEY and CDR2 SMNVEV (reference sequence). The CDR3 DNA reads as TGTGCCAGCAGTTTAGGGCGGGACCATACGCAGTATTTT. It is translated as CASSLGRDHTQYF.

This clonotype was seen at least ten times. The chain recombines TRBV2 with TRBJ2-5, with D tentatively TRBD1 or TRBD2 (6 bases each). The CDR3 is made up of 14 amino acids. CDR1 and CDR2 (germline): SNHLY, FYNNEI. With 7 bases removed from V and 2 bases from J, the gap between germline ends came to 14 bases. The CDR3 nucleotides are TGTGCCAGCAAGTGGGGGGCACCACAAGAGACCCAGTACTTC. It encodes CASKWGAPQETQYF.

The DNA of the CDR3 is TGCGCCAGCAGCGATAGGGGGACTAGCGCCTACAATGAGCAGTTCTTC. Its protein is CASSDRGTSAYNEQFF. The J gene is TRBJ2-1, the V gene TRBV5-1; 10 positions match TRBD2. The CDR3 has 16 residues. The junction had 6 bases not matched to a gene; V was cut back by 4 bases and J by 2 bases. Per the germline V gene, CDR1 is SGHRS and CDR2 is YFSETQ.

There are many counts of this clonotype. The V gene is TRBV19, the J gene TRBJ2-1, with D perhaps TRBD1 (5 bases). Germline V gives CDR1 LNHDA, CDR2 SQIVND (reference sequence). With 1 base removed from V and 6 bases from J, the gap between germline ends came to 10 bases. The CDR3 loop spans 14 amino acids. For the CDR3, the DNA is TGTGCCAGTAGTATAGCCAGGGCTACCAATGAGCAGTTCTTC. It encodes CASSIARATNEQFF.

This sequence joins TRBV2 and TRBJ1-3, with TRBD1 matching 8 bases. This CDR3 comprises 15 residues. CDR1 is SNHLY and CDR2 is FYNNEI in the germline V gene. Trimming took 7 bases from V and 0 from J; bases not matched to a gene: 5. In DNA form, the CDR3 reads TGTGCCAGCACCGTTACAGGGGGCTCTGGAAACACCATATATTTT. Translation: CASTVTGGSGNTIYF.

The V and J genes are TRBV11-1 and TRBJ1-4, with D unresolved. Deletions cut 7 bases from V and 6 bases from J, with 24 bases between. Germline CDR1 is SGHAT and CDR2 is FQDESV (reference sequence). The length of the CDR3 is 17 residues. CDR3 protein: CASTAVYTGELYEKLFF. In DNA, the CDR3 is TGTGCCAGCACCGCAGTGTACACCGGGGAGCTGTATGAAAAACTGTTTTTT.

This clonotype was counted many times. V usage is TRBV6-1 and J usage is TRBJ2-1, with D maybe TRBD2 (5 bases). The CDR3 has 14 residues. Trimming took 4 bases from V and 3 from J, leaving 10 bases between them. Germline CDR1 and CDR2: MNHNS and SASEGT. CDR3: CASSVGGGYNEQFF. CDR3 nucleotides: TGTGCCAGCAGTGTGGGCGGAGGCTACAATGAGCAGTTCTTC.

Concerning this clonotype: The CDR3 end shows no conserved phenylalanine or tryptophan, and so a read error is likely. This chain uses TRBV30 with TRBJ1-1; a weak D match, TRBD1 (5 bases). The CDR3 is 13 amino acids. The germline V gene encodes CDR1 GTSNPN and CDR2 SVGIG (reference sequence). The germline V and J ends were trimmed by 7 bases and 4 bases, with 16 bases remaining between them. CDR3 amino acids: CALIRDASTEAFY. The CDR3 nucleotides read TGTGCCTTGATCCGGGACGCGAGCACTGAAGCTTTCTAT.

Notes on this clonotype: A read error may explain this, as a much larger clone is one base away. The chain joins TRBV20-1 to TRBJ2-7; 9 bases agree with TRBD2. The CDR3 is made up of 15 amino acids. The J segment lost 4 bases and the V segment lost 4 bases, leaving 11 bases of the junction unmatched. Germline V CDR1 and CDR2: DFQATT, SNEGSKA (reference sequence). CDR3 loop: CSATQVAGVAYEQYF. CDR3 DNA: TGCAGTGCTACTCAGGTAGCGGGAGTAGCATACGAGCAGTACTTC.

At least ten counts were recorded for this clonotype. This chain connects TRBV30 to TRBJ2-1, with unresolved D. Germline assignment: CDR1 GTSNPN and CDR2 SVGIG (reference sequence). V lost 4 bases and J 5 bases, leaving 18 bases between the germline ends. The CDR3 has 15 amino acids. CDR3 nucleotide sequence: TGTGCCTGGACCCTCCCCTATGTGGGTCACAATGAGCAGTTCTTC. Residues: CAWTLPYVGHNEQFF.

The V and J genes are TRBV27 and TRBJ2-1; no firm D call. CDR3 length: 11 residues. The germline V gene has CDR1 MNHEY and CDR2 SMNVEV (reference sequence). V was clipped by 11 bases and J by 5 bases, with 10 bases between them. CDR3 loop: CAASGNNEQFF. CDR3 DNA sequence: TGTGCCGCCTCGGGTAACAATGAGCAGTTCTTC.

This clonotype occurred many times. CDR3 loop: CASRPSGSFYEQYF. The CDR3 coding sequence is TGTGCCAGCAGACCCAGCGGGAGTTTCTACGAGCAGTACTTC. This sequence joins TRBV12-3 or TRBV12-4 and TRBJ2-7; 8 bases are shared with TRBD2. The V segment lost 6 bases and the J segment 3 bases; nucleotides outside the gene matches: 7. The CDR3 has 14 residues.